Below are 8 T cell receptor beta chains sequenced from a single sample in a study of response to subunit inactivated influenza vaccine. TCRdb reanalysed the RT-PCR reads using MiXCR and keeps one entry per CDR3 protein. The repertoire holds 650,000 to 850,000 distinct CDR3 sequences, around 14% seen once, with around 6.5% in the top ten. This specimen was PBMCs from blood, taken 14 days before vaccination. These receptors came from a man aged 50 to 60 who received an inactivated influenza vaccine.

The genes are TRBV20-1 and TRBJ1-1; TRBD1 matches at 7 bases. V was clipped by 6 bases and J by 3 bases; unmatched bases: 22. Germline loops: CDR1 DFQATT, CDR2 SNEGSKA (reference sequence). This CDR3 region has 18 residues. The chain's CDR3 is CSAAFLLPGGWVDTEAFF. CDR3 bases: TGCAGTGCCGCTTTCTTACTCCCAGGGGGTTGGGTCGACACTGAAGCTTTCTTT.

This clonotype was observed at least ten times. CDR3 in DNA: TGCGCCAGCAGCGGGGACCCACCTAGCTCCTACAATGAGCAGTTCTTC. Translated, it gives CASSGDPPSSYNEQFF. The chain has TRBV5-1 and TRBJ2-1, with D possibly called TRBD1 or TRBD2 (5 bases each). V gave up 4 bases and J gave up 0 bases, with 14 bases separating them. Germline CDR1 reads SGHRS; CDR2 reads YFSETQ. The CDR3 length is 16 residues.

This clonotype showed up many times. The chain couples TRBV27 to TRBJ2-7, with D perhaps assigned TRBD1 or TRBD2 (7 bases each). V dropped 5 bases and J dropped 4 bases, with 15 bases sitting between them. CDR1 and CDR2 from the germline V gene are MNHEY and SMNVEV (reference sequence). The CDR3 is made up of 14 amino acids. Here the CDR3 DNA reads TGTGCCAGCAGTCCCAGGGAGGGGGCATACGAGCAGTACTTC. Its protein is CASSPREGAYEQYF.

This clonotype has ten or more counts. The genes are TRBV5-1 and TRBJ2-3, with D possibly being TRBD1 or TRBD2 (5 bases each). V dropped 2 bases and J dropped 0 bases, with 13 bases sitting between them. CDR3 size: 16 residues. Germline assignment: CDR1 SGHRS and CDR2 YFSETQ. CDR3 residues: CASSLADRGSTDTQYF. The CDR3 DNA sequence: TGCGCCAGCAGCTTAGCCGACAGAGGGAGCACAGATACGCAGTATTTT.

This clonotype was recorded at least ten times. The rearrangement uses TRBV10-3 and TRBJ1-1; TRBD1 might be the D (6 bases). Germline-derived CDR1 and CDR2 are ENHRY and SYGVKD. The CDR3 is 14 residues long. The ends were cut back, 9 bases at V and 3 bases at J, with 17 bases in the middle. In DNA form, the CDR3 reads TGTGCCATTCGCCCGCACCAGGGGCACACTGAAGCTTTCTTT. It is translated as CAIRPHQGHTEAFF.

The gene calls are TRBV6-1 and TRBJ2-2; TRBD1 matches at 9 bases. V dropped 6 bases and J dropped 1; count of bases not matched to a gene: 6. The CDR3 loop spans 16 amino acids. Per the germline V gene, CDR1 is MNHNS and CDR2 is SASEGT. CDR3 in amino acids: CASSSGTGRNTGELFF. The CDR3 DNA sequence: TGTGCCAGCAGCAGCGGGACAGGGAGGAACACCGGGGAGCTGTTTTTT.

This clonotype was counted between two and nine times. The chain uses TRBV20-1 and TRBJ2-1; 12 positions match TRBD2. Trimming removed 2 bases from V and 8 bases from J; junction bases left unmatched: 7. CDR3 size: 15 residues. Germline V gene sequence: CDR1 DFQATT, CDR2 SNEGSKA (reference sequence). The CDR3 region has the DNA TGCAGTGCTAGACTCCCTAGCGGGGGGGCCGATGAGCAGTTCTTC. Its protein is CSARLPSGGADEQFF.

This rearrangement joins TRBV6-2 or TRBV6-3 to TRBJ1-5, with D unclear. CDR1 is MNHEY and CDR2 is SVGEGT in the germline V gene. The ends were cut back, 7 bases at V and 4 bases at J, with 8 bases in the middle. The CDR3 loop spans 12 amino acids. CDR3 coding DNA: TGTGCCAGCACGTGGGGAAATCAGCCCCAGCATTTT. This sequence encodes CASTWGNQPQHF.